A selection of T cell receptor beta chains follows, all from one sample in a study of cytomegalovirus exposure and HLA in healthy donors. Profiled with immunoSEQ multiplex PCR; TCRdb holds only in-frame clones, not every one. The sample lists 200,000 or so clones, 65% to 90% occurring once. Input material: PBMCs. Receptors were obtained from a woman aged 25 to 39 in good health and CMV-seropositive. CDR3s leave out the opening cysteine and the closing phenylalanine or tryptophan. D genes are given only for firm matches.

>TRBJ2-7|TRBD2|TRBV4-1
ASSQGRAGTRSYEQY
>TRBJ1-3|.|TRBV5-1
ASSLEASGNTIY
>TRBJ1-2|TRBD1|TRBV30
AWSGRDRGRHGYT
>TRBJ1-2|.|TRBV6-6
ASSYTAETYGYT
>TRBJ2-7|TRBD1|TRBV25-1
ASRSTLGTGAPYEQY
>TRBJ2-3|TRBD2|TRBV5-1
ASSGGTSGSTDTQY
>TRBJ2-5|.|TRBV28
ASSLYTGEETQY
>TRBJ1-3|.|TRBV7-2
ASSLVTGSSGNTIY
>TRBJ2-1|.|TRBV7-9
ASSLLAGQYNEQF
>TRBJ2-7|.|TRBV5-4
ASSFGQSYEQY
>TRBJ2-1|.|TRBV5-1
ASSLEIAVFDEQF
>TRBJ2-1|.|TRBV28
ASNRGYNEQF
>TRBJ2-7|TRBD2|TRBV6-4
ASSDPSGTSGRALYEQY
>TRBJ2-1|TRBD1|TRBV18
ASSPPVRTGSNEQF
>TRBJ1-1|TRBD1|TRBV5-1
ASSVQGGWMNTEAF
>TRBJ1-3|.|TRBV20-1
SASRGNTIY
>TRBJ1-1|.|TRBV15
ATSRGNQGSEAF
>TRBJ2-7|.|TRBV6-1
ASRPATKTYEQY
>TRBJ2-1|.|TRBV7-8
ASSADRNNEQF
>TRBJ2-2|TRBD2|TRBV5-4
ASSLTGTRGGELF
>TRBJ1-1|.|TRBV30
AWNPDRSGNEAF
>TRBJ1-2|TRBD1|TRBV6-1
ASSEAGTVNGYT
>TRBJ1-2|.|TRBV2
ASSFGYGYT
>TRBJ1-1|.|TRBV2
ASSVQGGNTEAF
>TRBJ1-2|.|TRBV7-9
ASSSGGATQDYGYT
>TRBJ1-2|TRBD1|TRBV6-5
ASSPRQGRLGGYT
>TRBJ1-2|.|TRBV6-4
ASSDSGRGNYGYT
>TRBJ1-4|.|TRBV4-1
ASSLAPGGGRRSEKLF
>TRBJ1-2|TRBD1|TRBV27
ASSFLNPGQGGGYT
>TRBJ1-3|.|TRBV7-6
ASSLAYAGSEGNTIY
>TRBJ2-3|.|TRBV27
ASSIPTGTQY
>TRBJ1-1|TRBD1|TRBV7-2
ASSLDRTEAF
>TRBJ1-2|.|TRBV29-1
SAGEGERGGYGYT
>TRBJ2-7|.|TRBV13
ASSFGRGYEQY
>TRBJ1-5|TRBD1|TRBV19
ASSTQGFQPQH
>TRBJ2-2|TRBD1|TRBV18
ASSPGQGTTGELF
>TRBJ1-1|.|TRBV6-5
ASSYWLETHSEAF
>TRBJ2-7|TRBD2|TRBV5-4
ASSSTTSGPYEQY
>TRBJ1-1|.|TRBV25-1
ASSGGGTF
>TRBJ1-2|.|TRBV7-6
ASSLDPGAGYT
>TRBJ2-1|TRBD2|TRBV29-1
SVLGLAGVGRGGEQF
>TRBJ2-7|TRBD1|TRBV15
ATSSEPGQGPYEQY
>TRBJ2-5|TRBD2|TRBV15
ATSREMAGGFRKETQY
>TRBJ1-1|.|TRBV29-1
SVEEGVENTEAF
>TRBJ1-1|.|TRBV6-6
ASSDRDNTEAF
>TRBJ2-7|.|TRBV4-2
ASSQDSTGRRYEQY
>TRBJ2-7|TRBD2|TRBV29-1
SVGLAGEGEQY
>TRBJ2-7|TRBD1|TRBV7-7
ASSPGQGPSEQY
>TRBJ2-7|.|TRBV11-2
ASSLSFSYEQY
>TRBJ2-7|.|TRBV18
ASSPQTYEQY
>TRBJ2-4|.|TRBV30
AWSIAKNIQY
>TRBJ2-1|.|TRBV29-1
SMMPPGLQTREEQF
>TRBJ2-1|TRBD1|TRBV4-2
ASSQDWDRGHNEQF